One and the same sample provided the 11 T cell receptor beta chains below, sequenced in a study of OX40 agonist ivuxolimab in advanced cancers. Profiled with immunoSEQ multiplex PCR; TCRdb holds only in-frame clones, not every one. The table records around 45,000 clones, approximately 71% of them present only once. Here the sequenced sample was CD4+ or CD8+ T cells sorted from blood, taken in a trial of the OX40 agonist ivuxolimab. These TCRs come from an adult with an advanced solid tumor such as melanoma, head and neck, liver or kidney cancer.

This clone came up a few times. This chain joins TRBV6-1 and TRBJ2-5, with 8 bases aligning to TRBD2. The junction had 9 bases not matched to a gene; V was cut back by 8 bases and J by 1 base. The CDR3 runs to 15 residues. CDR1 and CDR2 (germline): MNHNS, SASEGT. This CDR3 is CASQSGGAGQETQYF. CDR3 sequence (DNA): TGTGCCAGCCAAAGCGGGGGAGCAGGCCAAGAGACCCAGTACTTC.

J is TRBJ1-3 and V is TRBV9; D is unresolved. The CDR3 is made up of 14 amino acids. V was trimmed by 2 bases and J by 4 bases, leaving 10 bases between them. Germline CDR1 reads SGDLS; CDR2 reads YYNGEE. The CDR3 is CASSVEHLGNTIYF. CDR3 bases: TGTGCCAGCAGCGTTGAACACTTGGGAAACACCATATATTTT.

V usage is TRBV5-4 and J usage is TRBJ1-6; D ambiguous. The CDR3 has 16 amino acids. Germline V gene sequence: CDR1 SGHNT, CDR2 YYREEE (reference sequence). V was clipped by 3 bases and J by 0 bases, with 10 bases between them. The CDR3: CASSSDASSYNSPLHF. The CDR3 region has the DNA TGTGCCAGCAGCTCGGACGCGAGCTCCTATAATTCACCCCTCCACTTT. The entire variable domain, with the rest obtained from reference TRBV5-4 and TRBJ1-6, is as follows: ETGVTQSPTHLIKTRGQQVTLRCSSQSGHNTVSWYQQALGQGPQFIFQYYREEENGRGNFPPRFSGLQFPNYSSELNVNALELDDSALYLCASSSDASSYNSPLHFGNGTRLTVT.

This clone was found once. V usage is TRBV5-1 and J usage is TRBJ2-5; 7 bases are shared with TRBD2. The junction had 4 bases not matched to a gene; V was cut back by 0 bases and J by 2 bases. The length of the CDR3 is 15 residues. CDR1 and CDR2 from the germline V gene are SGHRS and YFSETQ. CDR3: CASSLVSSGQETQYF. The DNA of the CDR3 is TGCGCCAGCAGCTTGGTCTCTAGCGGACAAGAGACCCAGTACTTC.

This clone was detected once. The chain employs TRBV27 and TRBJ1-1; 8 bases align to TRBD1. This CDR3 has 15 residues. Germline CDR1 reads MNHEY; CDR2 reads SMNVEV (reference sequence). V lost 4 bases, J lost 7 bases, and 11 bases stayed unmatched. The CDR3 DNA follows: TGTGCCAGCAGTTCGCCAACAGGGGGTCACTTTGAAGCTTTCTTT. Translation gives CASSSPTGGHFEAFF.

By sample fraction, this clone is medium-sized. The V call is TRBV7-9, the J call TRBJ1-2; 7 bases line up with TRBD1. The CDR3 extends over 13 amino acids. The V segment lost 5 bases and the J segment 4 bases; nucleotides outside the gene matches: 4. From germline, CDR1 is SEHNR and CDR2 FQNEAQ (reference sequence). DNA for the CDR3: TGTGCCAGCAGCCCGAGGGACAGCTATGGCTACACCTTC. It encodes CASSPRDSYGYTF.

This rearrangement joins TRBV5-1 to TRBJ1-1; D is perhaps TRBD1 (5 bases). There are 13 residues in the CDR3. CDR1 and CDR2 from the germline V gene are SGHRS and YFSETQ. V lost 4 bases, J lost 2 bases, and 9 bases lay in between. In DNA, the CDR3 is TGCGCCAGCAGCCGCGGGGGAAACACTGAAGCTTTCTTT. This codes for CASSRGGNTEAFF.

This clone is medium-sized by share. The rearrangement joins TRBV5-6 to TRBJ1-4; unclear D gene. Per the germline V gene, CDR1 is SGHDT and CDR2 is YYEEEE. The V end lost 1 base, the J end lost 8 bases, and 9 bases lay between the germline ends. This CDR3 comprises 13 residues. The CDR3 bases are TGTGCCAGCAGCTTGAGGAATGGAGAAAAACTGTTTTTT. Translating it yields CASSLRNGEKLFF. Combining the CDR3 with reference TRBV5-6 and TRBJ1-4 gives the whole variable domain DAGVTQSPTHLIKTRGQQVTLRCSPKSGHDTVSWYQQALGQGPQFIFQYYEEEERQRGNFPDRFSGHQFPNYSSELNVNALLLGDSALYLCASSLRNGEKLFFGSGTQLSVL.

The chain carries TRBV7-3 and TRBJ2-3; D unresolved. The CDR3 totals 14 residues. V gave up 2 bases and J gave up 2 bases, with 8 bases separating them. The germline CDR1 and CDR2 sequences are SGHTA and FQGTGA. The CDR3 protein is CASSLRRHTDTQYF. In nucleotides, the CDR3 is TGTGCCAGCAGCTTACGGCGCCACACAGATACGCAGTATTTT.

The genes are TRBV7-2 and TRBJ2-7, with TRBD1 matching 9 bases. There are 14 residues in the CDR3. V was clipped by 5 bases and J by 3 bases; unmatched bases: 5. CDR1 and CDR2 from the germline V gene are SGHTA and FQGNSA. The CDR3 region has the DNA TGTGCCAGCAGCATAGGACAGGGGAGCTACGAGCAGTACTTC. This codes for CASSIGQGSYEQYF.

CDR3 in amino acids: CASTRTKGGDTQYF. CDR3 in DNA: TGTGCCAGCACCCGGACCAAGGGAGGAGATACGCAGTATTTT. This chain uses TRBV6-5 with TRBJ2-3, with a weak D call TRBD2 (6 bases). The germline gives CDR1 MNHEY, CDR2 SVGAGI. Deletions cut 7 bases from V and 5 bases from J, with 16 bases between. This CDR3 has 14 amino acids.